This is a list of T cell receptor beta chains from one sample in a study of blood T cells in healthy people across ages. TCRdb recomputed calls from the 5' RACE reads with MiXCR, one row per CDR3 protein. The sample holds approximately 900,000 distinct CDR3 sequences; 48% are singletons and the top ten take about an eighth. Material: blood. These receptors all come from a man aged 25 to 40 in good health. The CDR3 runs from the conserved cysteine through the conserved F or W. The D gene is left open where the match is weak. Only part of the rows carry a size: once, few, many, or a class if the clone is expanded.

v_call,clone_size,j_call,d_call,cdr3_nt,cdr3_aa
TRBV6-5,-,TRBJ2-6,-,TGTGCCAGCAGTCTGTGGGTCGACTCTGGGGCCAACGTCCTGACTTTC,CASSLWVDSGANVLTF
TRBV3-1,-,TRBJ2-7,-,TGTGCCAGCAGCCAGCCCCGGGGCACCTACGAGCAGTACTTC,CASSQPRGTYEQYF
TRBV11-1,few,TRBJ2-5,-,TGTGCCAGCAGCTTCGGGGTCGGGGTAATGCAAGAGACCCAGTACTTC,CASSFGVGVMQETQYF
TRBV27,-,TRBJ1-2,-,TGTGCCAGCAGTTCACCACAGAAGGGTATCGATGGCTACACCTTC,CASSSPQKGIDGYTF
TRBV20-1,-,TRBJ1-6,TRBD1,TGCAGTGCTTGGAGACAGGGCCTCTATAATTCACCCCTCCACTTT,CSAWRQGLYNSPLHF
TRBV6-2/TRBV6-3,-,TRBJ1-5,-,TGTGCCAGCAGTTACGAGGGGGACAATCAGCCCCAGCATTTT,CASSYEGDNQPQHF
TRBV4-2,-,TRBJ2-7,TRBD1,TGTGCCAGCAGCCAAGGCATCGGGACAGACCCCTACGAGCAGTACTTC,CASSQGIGTDPYEQYF
TRBV28,-,TRBJ2-5,TRBD2,TGTGCCAGCAGCGCGGGGGGCCTGTACCAAGAGACCCAGTACTTC,CASSAGGLYQETQYF
TRBV7-7,-,TRBJ2-5,TRBD2,TGTGCTAGCAGCTCCGTCGGGACTAGCAGGTTGGAGACCCAGTACTTC,CASSSVGTSRLETQYF
TRBV6-2/TRBV6-3,-,TRBJ1-5,-,TGTGCCAGCAGTTATACGGGGGCGAGCAATCAGCCCCAGCATTTT,CASSYTGASNQPQHF
TRBV27,-,TRBJ2-7,-,TGTGCCAGCAGTTTGACACACTCGCCCTACGAGCAGTACTTC,CASSLTHSPYEQYF
TRBV6-1,once,TRBJ2-7,TRBD1,TGTGCCAGCAGTGCCCGATCCGGGACAGTTTCCTACGAGCAGTACTTC,CASSARSGTVSYEQYF
TRBV4-1,few,TRBJ1-2,TRBD1,TGCGCCAGCAGCCAAAGCGGCAGGGGGAGTAACTATGGCTACACCTTC,CASSQSGRGSNYGYTF
TRBV4-2,few,TRBJ2-7,-,TGTGCCAGCAGCCAGTCAGGTAGCTCCTACGAGCAGTACTTC,CASSQSGSSYEQYF
TRBV4-1,-,TRBJ1-2,-,TGCGCCAGCAGCCAAGCCTTGACAGACTCCTATGGCTACACCTTC,CASSQALTDSYGYTF
TRBV4-1,-,TRBJ1-1,-,TGCGCCAGCAGCCAGGGGGACGGCACTGAAGCTTTCTTT,CASSQGDGTEAFF
TRBV7-9,-,TRBJ2-7,TRBD1,TGTGCCAGAACTCAGGGGGCGAGGTTCACCTACGAGCAGTACTTC,CARTQGARFTYEQYF
TRBV29-1,-,TRBJ1-1,-,TGCAGCGTCAGGCTAGGTTACACTGAAGCTTTCTTT,CSVRLGYTEAFF
TRBV6-4,-,TRBJ2-3,TRBD2,TGTGCCAGCAGTGAGGCTAGCGGGGGCTCAGATACGCAGTATTTT,CASSEASGGSDTQYF
TRBV10-3,few,TRBJ1-2,-,TGTGCCATCAGGAAACAGATTACTAAAAACTATGGCTACACCTTC,CAIRKQITKNYGYTF
TRBV29-1,few,TRBJ2-7,TRBD1,TGCAGCGTTGAACCCGGACAGGGTTACGAGCAGTACTTC,CSVEPGQGYEQYF
TRBV27,few,TRBJ1-6,-,TGTGCCAGCAGCAATGGACACTCAGGCAATTCACCCCTCCACTTT,CASSNGHSGNSPLHF
TRBV7-2,-,TRBJ2-3,-,TGTGCCAGCAGCCGGGGTGCTAGCACAGATACGCAGTATTTT,CASSRGASTDTQYF
TRBV28,-,TRBJ2-5,-,TGTGCCAGCAGTTCCTCCGGGTCTCGCCAAGAGACCCAGTACTTC,CASSSSGSRQETQYF
TRBV6-1,few,TRBJ2-1,-,TGTGCCAGCAGTTTACAGGGAACCCACAATGAGCAGTTCTTC,CASSLQGTHNEQFF
TRBV4-1,few,TRBJ2-7,-,TGCGCCAGCAGCCAAGCCCGGACACGGGCCGACGAGCAGTACTTC,CASSQARTRADEQYF
TRBV5-4,-,TRBJ1-1,-,TGTGCCAGCAGCTCCAACGACTGGAACACTGAAGCTTTCTTT,CASSSNDWNTEAFF
TRBV6-6,-,TRBJ2-7,TRBD2,TGTGCCAGCAGCCGCCCAGGACTAGCGGGGAGCGAGCAGTACTTC,CASSRPGLAGSEQYF
TRBV6-1,few,TRBJ1-5,-,TGTGCCAGCAGTCCATTATCCATCGGGATGAGCAATCAGCCCCAGCATTTT,CASSPLSIGMSNQPQHF
TRBV20-1,-,TRBJ2-7,TRBD2,TGCAGTGCTAGTCCCCTAGCGGGGGAGAGCTCCTACGAGCAGTACTTC,CSASPLAGESSYEQYF
TRBV12-3/TRBV12-4,-,TRBJ1-2,-,TGTGCCAGCAGTCCCAGGGTTTACGGCTACACCTTC,CASSPRVYGYTF
TRBV2,few,TRBJ1-1,-,TGTGCCAGCAGTAGGGCGGTCAGCCCTGAAGCTTTCTTT,CASSRAVSPEAFF
TRBV12-3/TRBV12-4,once,TRBJ1-1,TRBD1,TGTGCCAGCAGGGGGACAGGGGGCATCACTGAAGCTTTCTTT,CASRGTGGITEAFF
TRBV6-1,-,TRBJ2-7,TRBD1,TGTGCCAGCAGTGAAGCGCGCAGGGGGTACGACTACGAGCAGTACTTC,CASSEARRGYDYEQYF
TRBV7-3,few,TRBJ2-1,-,TGTGCCAGCAGCTTAGATCCCAATGAGCAGTTCTTC,CASSLDPNEQFF
TRBV12-3/TRBV12-4,-,TRBJ1-4,-,TGTGCCAGCAGTCAGGGCGAAACCAATGAAAAACTGTTTTTT,CASSQGETNEKLFF
TRBV5-6,-,TRBJ1-2,-,TGTGCCAGCACCTCCGGGACTGGAGGCTACACCTTC,CASTSGTGGYTF
TRBV4-3,few,TRBJ2-3,TRBD1,TGCGCCAGCAGCCAACGGACAGGGGCTCCGTATTTT,CASSQRTGAPYF
TRBV29-1,-,TRBJ2-2,-,TGCAGCGTTCACTCGTCCACCGGGGAGCTGTTTTTT,CSVHSSTGELFF
TRBV3-1,few,TRBJ2-7,TRBD1,TGTGCCAGCAGCCAAGGGGGACAGGGGATTTCCTACGAGCAGTACTTC,CASSQGGQGISYEQYF
TRBV29-1,-,TRBJ1-1,-,TGCAGCGTCGATCGGGGGAAGGGGACTGAAGCTTTCTTT,CSVDRGKGTEAFF
TRBV12-3/TRBV12-4,once,TRBJ2-2,-,TGTGCCAGCAGTTTAGCGCTCGGGGTGAACACCGGGGAGCTGTTTTTT,CASSLALGVNTGELFF
TRBV29-1,-,TRBJ1-4,TRBD1,TGCAGCGTTGGGGACAGCCCAACTAATGAAAAACTGTTTTTT,CSVGDSPTNEKLFF
TRBV6-5,-,TRBJ1-1,-,TGTGCCGGCAGTTACCTCGGGGCAACCACTATGAACACTGAAGCTTTCTTT,CAGSYLGATTMNTEAFF
TRBV6-2/TRBV6-3,-,TRBJ2-7,-,TGTGCCAGCGCGCAGGCTTACGAGCAGTACTTC,CASAQAYEQYF
TRBV18,few,TRBJ2-7,-,TGTGCCAGCTCCCAGACACAGTCCTACGAGCAGTACTTC,CASSQTQSYEQYF
TRBV20-1,many,TRBJ2-6,-,TGCAGTGCCCCCCCCGGAAGACCCTCTGGGGCCAACGTCCTGACTTTC,CSAPPGRPSGANVLTF
TRBV29-1,few,TRBJ1-1,-,TGCAGCGTTGTCATGACTGAAGCTTTCTTT,CSVVMTEAFF
TRBV6-5,-,TRBJ2-1,TRBD2,TGTGCCAGCAAGGTAGCGGGGGGGAATTCCCATGAGCAGTTCTTC,CASKVAGGNSHEQFF